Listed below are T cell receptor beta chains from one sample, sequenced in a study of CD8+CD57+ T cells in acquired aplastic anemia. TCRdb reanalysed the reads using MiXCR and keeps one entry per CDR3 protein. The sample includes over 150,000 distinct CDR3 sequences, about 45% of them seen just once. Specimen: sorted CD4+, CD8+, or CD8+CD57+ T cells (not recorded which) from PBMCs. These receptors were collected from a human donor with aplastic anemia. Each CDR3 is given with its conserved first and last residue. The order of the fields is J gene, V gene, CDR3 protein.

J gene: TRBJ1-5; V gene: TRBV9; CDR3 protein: CASSVAGEQPQHF
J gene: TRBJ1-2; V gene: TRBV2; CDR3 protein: CASSEEYGYTF
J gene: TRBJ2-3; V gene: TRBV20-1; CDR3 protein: CSVGLAGVMGTDTQYF
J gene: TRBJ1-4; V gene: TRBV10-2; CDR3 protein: CASSRDRDNEKLFF
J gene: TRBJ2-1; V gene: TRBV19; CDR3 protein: CASQIGEREVGERFF
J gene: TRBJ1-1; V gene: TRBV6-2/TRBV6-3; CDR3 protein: CASLTLYLENTEAFF
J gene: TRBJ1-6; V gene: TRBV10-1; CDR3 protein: CASRPPGPWDSPLHF
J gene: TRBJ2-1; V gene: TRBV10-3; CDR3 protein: CATQAGGPNNEQFF
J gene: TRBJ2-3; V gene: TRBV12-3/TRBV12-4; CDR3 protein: CASSSGQLTTDTQYF
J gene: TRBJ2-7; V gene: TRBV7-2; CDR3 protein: CASSGRQTDYEQYF
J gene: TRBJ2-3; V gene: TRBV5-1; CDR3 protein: CASKRGVGDTDTQYF
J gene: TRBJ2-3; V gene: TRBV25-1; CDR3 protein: CASSEFGSGTGGGDTQYF
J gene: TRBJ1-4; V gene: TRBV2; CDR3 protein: CASRRGGEKLFF
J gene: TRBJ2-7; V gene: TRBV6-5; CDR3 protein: CASSSSKRPYEQYF
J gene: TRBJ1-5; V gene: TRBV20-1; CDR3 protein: CRDNITAGADGSPQHF
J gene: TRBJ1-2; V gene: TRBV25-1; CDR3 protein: CASSELTRGYTF
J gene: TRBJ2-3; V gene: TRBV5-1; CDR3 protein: CASTRAGGGTDTQYF
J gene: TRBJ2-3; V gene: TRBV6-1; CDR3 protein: CASSTRDPGLPPDTQYF
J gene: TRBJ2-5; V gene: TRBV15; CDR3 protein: CATARAFQETQYF
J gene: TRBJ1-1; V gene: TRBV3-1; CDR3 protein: CASSPQTVVNTEAFF
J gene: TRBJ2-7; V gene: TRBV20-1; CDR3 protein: CSFWDGDYEQYF
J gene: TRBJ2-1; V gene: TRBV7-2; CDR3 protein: CASSLLGLSNEQFF
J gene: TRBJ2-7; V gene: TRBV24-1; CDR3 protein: CATSDSSGDEQYF
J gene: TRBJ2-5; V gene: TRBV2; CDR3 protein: CASSEIRGNTETQYF
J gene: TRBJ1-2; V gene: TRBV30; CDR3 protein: CAWSKGPGQGYTF
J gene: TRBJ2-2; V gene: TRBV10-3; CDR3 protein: CAISEFEREINTGELFF
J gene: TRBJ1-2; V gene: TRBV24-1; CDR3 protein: CATSDYQSRGYGYTF
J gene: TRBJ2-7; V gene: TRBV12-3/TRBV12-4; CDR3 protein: CASSLGALRSTYEQYF
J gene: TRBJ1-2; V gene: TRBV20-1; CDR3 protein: CSTTRTGNYGYTF
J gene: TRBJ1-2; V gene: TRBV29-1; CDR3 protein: CSVDAGGYGLYGYTF
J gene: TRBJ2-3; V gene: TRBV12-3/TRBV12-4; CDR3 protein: CASSFRTSGSRDTQYF
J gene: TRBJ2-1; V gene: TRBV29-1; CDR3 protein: CSGGRAINEQFF
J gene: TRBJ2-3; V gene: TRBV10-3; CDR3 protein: CAISESTSGKADTQYF
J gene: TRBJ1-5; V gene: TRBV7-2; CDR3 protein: CASSSTGNSNQPQHF
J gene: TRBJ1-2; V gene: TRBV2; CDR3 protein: CASRGTGGDGYTF
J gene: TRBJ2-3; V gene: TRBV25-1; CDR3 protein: CASSEVGWLRADTQYF
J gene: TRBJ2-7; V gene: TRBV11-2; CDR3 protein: CASSLEGTGGAGSTYEQYF
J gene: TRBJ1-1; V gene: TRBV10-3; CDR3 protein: CAISDRRGSLNTEAFF
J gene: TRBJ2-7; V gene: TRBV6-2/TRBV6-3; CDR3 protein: CASSRAGVQEQYF
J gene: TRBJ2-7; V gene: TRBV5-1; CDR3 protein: CASFTGLGSYEQYF
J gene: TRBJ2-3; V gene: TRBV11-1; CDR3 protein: CASSLRQTTSTDTQYF
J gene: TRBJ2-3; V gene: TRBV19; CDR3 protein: CASSIRDTTITDTQYF